This T cell receptor beta chain was recorded in a study of T cell responses to AZD1222 COVID-19 vaccine. Broader study findings: Among those given AZD1222, only 5 to 7 were seropositive at baseline. A rise in Spike-specific TCR breadth and depth followed two AZD1222 doses. Epitopes outside B.1.351 and B.1.1.7 mutated regions reportedly drew nearly half of spike TCRs. The donors showed a predominance of white British ancestry and of females, with possible underestimation of clonal diversity.

TCRdb's table, derived via immunoSEQ multiplex PCR, lists solely in-frame clones and lacks some. The sample has just under 75,000 clones; around three quarters are singletons. A note on this clone: What it binds is unknown.

The CDR3 is 13 residues long. The germline gives CDR1 LNHDA, CDR2 SQIVND (reference sequence). The V end lost 10 bases, the J end lost 6 bases, and 15 bases lay between the germline ends. The source is an adult who received the AZD1222 COVID-19 vaccine. This sample comprised peripheral blood, obtained 28 days after the second AZD1222 dose. The J gene is TRBJ2-2, the V gene TRBV19, with D perhaps matching TRBD2 (6 bases). CDR3 in DNA: TGTGCCACCTTCACTGGGGGGTCCGGGGAGCTGTTTTTT. This gives the protein CATFTGGSGELFF. The entire variable domain, with the rest obtained from reference TRBV19 and TRBJ2-2, is as follows: DGGITQSPKYLFRKEGQNVTLSCEQNLNHDAMYWYRQDPGQGLRLIYYSQIVNDFQKGDIAEGYSVSREKKESFPLTVTSAQKNPTAFYLCATFTGGSGELFFGEGSRLTVL.